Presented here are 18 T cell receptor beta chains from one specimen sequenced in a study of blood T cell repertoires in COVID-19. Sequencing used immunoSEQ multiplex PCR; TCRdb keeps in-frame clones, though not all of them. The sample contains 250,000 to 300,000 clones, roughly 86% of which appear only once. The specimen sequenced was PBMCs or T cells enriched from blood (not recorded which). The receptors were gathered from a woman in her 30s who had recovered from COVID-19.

The DNA for the CDR3 is TGTGCCAGCAGCGTAACCGACACGGTGTGGGGAAACACCATATATTTT. Protein product: CASSVTDTVWGNTIYF. This chain uses TRBV9 with TRBJ1-3; D uncertain. From germline, CDR1 is SGDLS and CDR2 YYNGEE. Trimming pared 1 base from V and 4 bases from J, leaving 15 bases between. The CDR3 consists of 16 residues.

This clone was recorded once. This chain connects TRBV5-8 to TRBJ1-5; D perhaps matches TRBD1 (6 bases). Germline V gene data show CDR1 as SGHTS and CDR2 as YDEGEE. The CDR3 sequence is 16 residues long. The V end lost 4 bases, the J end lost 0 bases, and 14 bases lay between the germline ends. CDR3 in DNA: TGTGCCAGCAGCACGAAGACAGGTAGTAGCAATCAGCCCCAGCATTTT. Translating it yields CASSTKTGSSNQPQHF.

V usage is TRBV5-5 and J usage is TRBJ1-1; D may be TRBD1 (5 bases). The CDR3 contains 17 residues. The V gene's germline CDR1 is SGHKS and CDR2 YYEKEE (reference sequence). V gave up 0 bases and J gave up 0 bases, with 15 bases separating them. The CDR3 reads CASSLAGQGRLNTEAFF. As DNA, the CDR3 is TGTGCCAGCAGCTTGGCCGGGCAGGGAAGGCTGAACACTGAAGCTTTCTTT. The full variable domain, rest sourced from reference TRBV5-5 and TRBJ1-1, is DAGVTQSPTHLIKTRGQQVTLRCSPISGHKSVSWYQQVLGQGPQFIFQYYEKEERGRGNFPDRFSARQFPNYSSELNVNALLLGDSALYLCASSLAGQGRLNTEAFFGQGTRLTVV.

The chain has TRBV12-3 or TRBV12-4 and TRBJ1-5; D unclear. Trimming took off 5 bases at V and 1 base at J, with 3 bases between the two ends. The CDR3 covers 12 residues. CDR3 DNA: TGTGCCAGCAGTATAAGCAATCAGCCCCAGCATTTT. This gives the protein CASSISNQPQHF.

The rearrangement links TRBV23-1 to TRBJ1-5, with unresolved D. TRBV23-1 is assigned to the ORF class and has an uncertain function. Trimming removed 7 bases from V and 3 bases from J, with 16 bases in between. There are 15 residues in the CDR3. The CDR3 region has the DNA TGCGCCAGCAAGCGGCCCCCAGAGACCAATCAGCCCCAGCATTTT. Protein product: CASKRPPETNQPQHF.

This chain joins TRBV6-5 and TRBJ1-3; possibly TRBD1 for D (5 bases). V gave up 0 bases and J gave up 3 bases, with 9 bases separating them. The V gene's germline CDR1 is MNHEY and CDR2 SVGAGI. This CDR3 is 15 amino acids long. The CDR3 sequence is CASSYSFRDGNTIYF. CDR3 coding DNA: TGTGCCAGCAGTTACTCTTTCAGGGATGGAAACACCATATATTTT.

CDR3 bases: TGTGCCAGCAGCCTCCGACTAGCGGGGGGAGGAGATACGCAGTATTTT. Encoded protein: CASSLRLAGGGDTQYF. V gene TRBV3-1 (or the pseudogene TRBV3-2) combines with J gene TRBJ2-3; 13 bases match TRBD2. Germline assignment: CDR1 LGHDT and CDR2 YNNKEL (reference sequence). The CDR3 is made up of 16 amino acids. J was trimmed by 5 bases and V by 4 bases; bases with no gene match: 6.

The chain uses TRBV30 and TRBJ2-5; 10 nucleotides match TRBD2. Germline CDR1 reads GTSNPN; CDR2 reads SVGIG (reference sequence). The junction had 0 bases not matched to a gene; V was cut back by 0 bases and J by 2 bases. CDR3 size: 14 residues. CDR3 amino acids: CAWSVLAGQETQYF. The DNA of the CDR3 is TGTGCCTGGAGTGTACTAGCGGGGCAAGAGACCCAGTACTTC.

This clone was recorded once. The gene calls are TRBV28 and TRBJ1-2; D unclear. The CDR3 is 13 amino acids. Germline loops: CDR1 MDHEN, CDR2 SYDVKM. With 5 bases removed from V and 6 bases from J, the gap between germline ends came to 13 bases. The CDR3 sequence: CASSTSGANGYTF. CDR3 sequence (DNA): TGTGCCAGCAGTACAAGCGGAGCGAATGGCTACACCTTC.

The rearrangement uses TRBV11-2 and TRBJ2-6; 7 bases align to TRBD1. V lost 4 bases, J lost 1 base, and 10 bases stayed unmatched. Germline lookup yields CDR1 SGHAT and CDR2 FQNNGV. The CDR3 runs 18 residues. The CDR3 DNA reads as TGTGCCAGCAGCTCCCCACAGGGGATGATGTCTGGGGCCAACGTCCTGACTTTC. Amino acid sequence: CASSSPQGMMSGANVLTF.

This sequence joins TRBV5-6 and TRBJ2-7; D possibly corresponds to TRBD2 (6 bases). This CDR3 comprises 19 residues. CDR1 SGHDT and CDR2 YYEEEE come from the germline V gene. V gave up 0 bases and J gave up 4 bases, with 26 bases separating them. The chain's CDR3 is CASSLVGNRAGQDRYEQYF. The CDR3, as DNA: TGTGCCAGCAGCTTGGTGGGAAACCGCGCGGGGCAAGACCGTTACGAGCAGTACTTC. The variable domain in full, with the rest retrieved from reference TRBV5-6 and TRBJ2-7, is DAGVTQSPTHLIKTRGQQVTLRCSPKSGHDTVSWYQQALGQGPQFIFQYYEEEERQRGNFPDRFSGHQFPNYSSELNVNALLLGDSALYLCASSLVGNRAGQDRYEQYFGPGTRLTVT.

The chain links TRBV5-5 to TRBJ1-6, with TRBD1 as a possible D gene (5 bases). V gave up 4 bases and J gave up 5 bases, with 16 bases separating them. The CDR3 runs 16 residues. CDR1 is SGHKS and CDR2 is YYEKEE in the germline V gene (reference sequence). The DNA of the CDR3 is TGTGCCAGCAGCATGATGAATAGGGGCGATAATTCACCCCTCCACTTT. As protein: CASSMMNRGDNSPLHF.

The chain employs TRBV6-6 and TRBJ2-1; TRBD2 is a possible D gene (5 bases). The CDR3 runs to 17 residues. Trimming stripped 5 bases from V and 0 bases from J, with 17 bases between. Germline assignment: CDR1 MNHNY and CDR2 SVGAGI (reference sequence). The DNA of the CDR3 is TGTGCCAGCAGTCGGTCCCGAGCGGTGAGCTCCTACAATGAGCAGTTCTTC. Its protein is CASSRSRAVSSYNEQFF.

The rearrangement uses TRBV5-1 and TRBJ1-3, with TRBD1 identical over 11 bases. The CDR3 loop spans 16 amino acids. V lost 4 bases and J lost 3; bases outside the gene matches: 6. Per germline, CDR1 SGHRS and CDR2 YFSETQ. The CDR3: CASSLGQGAYGNTIYF. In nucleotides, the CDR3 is TGCGCCAGCAGCCTCGGACAGGGGGCTTATGGAAACACCATATATTTT.

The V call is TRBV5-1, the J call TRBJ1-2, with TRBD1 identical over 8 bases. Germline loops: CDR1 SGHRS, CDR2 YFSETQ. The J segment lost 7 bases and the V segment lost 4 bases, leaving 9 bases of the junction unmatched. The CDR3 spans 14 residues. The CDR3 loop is CASSSSEQGGGYTF. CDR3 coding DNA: TGCGCCAGCAGCAGTTCGGAACAGGGGGGTGGCTACACCTTC.

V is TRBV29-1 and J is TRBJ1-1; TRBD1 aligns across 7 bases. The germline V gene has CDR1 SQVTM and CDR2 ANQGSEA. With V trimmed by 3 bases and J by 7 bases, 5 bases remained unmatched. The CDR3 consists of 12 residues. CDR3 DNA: TGCAGCGTTGACCCAGGGGGAGGTGAAGCTTTCTTT. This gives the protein CSVDPGGGEAFF.

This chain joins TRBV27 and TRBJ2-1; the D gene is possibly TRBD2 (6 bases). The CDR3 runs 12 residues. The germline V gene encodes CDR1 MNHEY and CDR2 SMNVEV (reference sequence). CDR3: CATGGSYNEQFF. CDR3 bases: TGTGCAACCGGGGGCTCCTACAATGAGCAGTTCTTC.

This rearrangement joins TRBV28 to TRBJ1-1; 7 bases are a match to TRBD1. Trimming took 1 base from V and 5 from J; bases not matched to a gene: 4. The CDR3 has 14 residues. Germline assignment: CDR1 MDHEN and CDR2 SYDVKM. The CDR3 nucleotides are TGTGCCAGCAGTTTATTAGGGGGCGGGACTGAAGCTTTCTTT. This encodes CASSLLGGGTEAFF.